This T cell receptor (beta chain) was sequenced during a study of shared clonotypes between healthy human individuals. General study points: Of the naive CD4 clonotypes, roughly 5.2% were shared across several donors.

Measured with immunoSEQ multiplex PCR; TCRdb has only the in-frame clones, and not every one. The top ten hold 0.55% to 0.7% of the sample, which has around 980,000 clones, 70% to 80% seen once. Worth noting for this clone: Its antigen is undetermined.

The donors, healthy adults who were HIV-negative, had experienced no recent acute infections or vaccinations. CD45RA+ naive and CD45RA-negative memory subsets were separated from CD4+ cells. This receptor was identified in a man younger than 35 in good health. Some clones in this sample may be carry-over from other donors' samples. The specimen was memory CD4+ T cells from PBMCs. As to subset: CD45RA-negative fraction.

CDR3 residues: CASSQETVGGYGYTF. The CDR3 DNA reads as TGCGCCAGCAGCCAAGAGACGGTTGGGGGGTATGGCTACACCTTC. The chain carries TRBV4-1 and TRBJ1-2, with D maybe TRBD1 (5 bases). Trimming cost V 0 bases and J 5 bases, with 13 bases left between them. This CDR3 has 15 residues. The germline V gene has CDR1 MGHRA and CDR2 YSYEKL.